The entry below gives a single T cell receptor beta chain sequence along with its context. Its cognate antigen is unknown. The CDR3 contains 15 residues. The ends lost 5 bases at V and 8 bases at J; junction bases unmatched: 10. Looked up from germline, CDR1 is SEHNR and CDR2 is FQNEAQ (reference sequence). Sequencing targeted expressed TCRB transcripts, as all isolated RNA had been reverse transcribed. For naive, central memory and regulatory T cell samples, reads averaged around 3.5 million. Assay used: immunoSEQ multiplex PCR; TCRdb lists only in-frame clones, some missing. The repertoire holds more than 110,000 clones, with 6.9% as singletons. The record originates from a study of beta chain features in type 1 diabetes. Study-wide results and limits: Fewer junction insertions and more nucleotide deletions appeared in type 1 diabetes patients.

Donors underwent one heparinised blood draw, about 0.12 L on average. Sort purity for all populations was recorded as exceeding 98%. The V call is TRBV7-9, the J call TRBJ1-4; TRBD1 matches 8 bases. The sequence derives from a woman in her twenties or thirties in good health. The specimen sequenced was central memory CD4+ T cells from blood. The CDR3 DNA reads as TGTGCCAGCAGCCCACAGGGGGGGTTTGACGAAAAACTGTTTTTT. Its protein product is CASSPQGGFDEKLFF.